These 31 T cell receptor beta chains originate from one sample sequenced in a study of somatic mutations in cytotoxic T cells in rheumatoid arthritis. Data came from immunoSEQ multiplex PCR; TCRdb stores just in-frame clones and leaves some out. The repertoire holds thousands of clones, with 60% to 75% as singletons. Sequenced: CD8+ T cells sorted from blood. The receptors stem from a man in his forties in good health.

This clone has a single count. V is TRBV2 and J is TRBJ2-1, with no clear D. Trimming took off 3 bases at V and 14 bases at J, with 17 bases between the two ends. The CDR3 is 13 amino acids. Germline V gene data show CDR1 as SNHLY and CDR2 as FYNNEI. The CDR3 DNA sequence: TGTGCCAGCAGTGATAGGCGTCTGGTACCCGAGTTCTTC. As protein: CASSDRRLVPEFF. Combining the CDR3 with reference TRBV2 and TRBJ2-1 gives the whole variable domain EPEVTQTPSHQVTQMGQEVILRCVPISNHLYFYWYRQILGQKVEFLVSFYNNEISEKSEIFDDQFSVERPDGSNFTLKIRSTKLEDSAMYFCASSDRRLVPEFFGPGTRLTVL.

To note about this clone: Mismatch with germline at one junction end may stem from a read error. The V gene is TRBV7-7, the J gene TRBJ2-1; D is possibly TRBD1 (6 bases). CDR1 and CDR2 (germline): SSHAT, FNYEAQ (reference sequence). The CDR3 spans 16 residues. The CDR3 reads CASSLEAQGPYNEQFF. The CDR3 bases are TGTGCTAGCAGCTTAGAGGCGCAGGGGCCCTACAATGAGCAGTTCTTC.

The chain uses TRBV6-6 and TRBJ1-1, with no clear D. The CDR3 covers 12 residues. From germline, CDR1 is MNHNY and CDR2 SVGAGI (reference sequence). V lost 11 bases and J 4 bases, leaving 14 bases between the germline ends. CDR3 amino acids: CAGTDKSTEAFF. In DNA form, the CDR3 reads TGTGCCGGCACCGACAAAAGCACTGAAGCTTTCTTT.

This sequence joins TRBV2 and TRBJ2-7; 7 bases agree with TRBD1. Losses at the gene ends were 11 bases for V and 4 bases for J; bases not matched to a gene: 38. Germline V CDR1 and CDR2: SNHLY, FYNNEI. This CDR3 is 22 amino acids long. CDR3 bases: TGTGCCGGCAAAAAGACTTTCGGCGGGCCTAAGAAGGGGGCAGGGGTAAGGTACGAGCAGTACGTC. This sequence encodes CAGKKTFGGPKKGAGVRYEQYV.

This clone has a handful of counts. The chain recombines TRBV4-2 with TRBJ1-5, with 7 bases that match TRBD1. CDR1 LGHNA and CDR2 YNFKEQ come from the germline V gene. V was pared by 8 bases and J by 5 bases, with 12 bases of the junction left unmatched. The CDR3 is made up of 15 amino acids. The CDR3 DNA follows: TGTGCCAGCGGCAGCGTTACAGGGGTGGATCAGCCCCAGCATTTT. Protein: CASGSVTGVDQPQHF.

The chain is built from TRBV5-1 and TRBJ2-7; the D gene could be TRBD1 or TRBD2 (5 bases each). Germline V gives CDR1 SGHRS, CDR2 YFSETQ. The CDR3 sequence is 16 residues long. Trimming shortened V by 0 bases and J by 5 bases, and 18 bases separated the two germline ends. The CDR3 sequence: CASSLDAPGAWDEQYF. CDR3 nucleotide sequence: TGCGCCAGCAGCTTGGACGCCCCCGGGGCTTGGGACGAGCAGTACTTC.

The rearrangement links TRBV6-6 to TRBJ1-3; D is perhaps TRBD1 (6 bases). This CDR3 spans 15 amino acids. V was shortened by 2 bases and J by 4 bases, with 12 bases between the two germline ends. Germline loops: CDR1 MNHNY, CDR2 SVGAGI (reference sequence). The CDR3 loop reads CASSYAGEYGNTIYF. The DNA of the CDR3 is TGTGCCAGCAGTTACGCAGGGGAGTACGGAAACACCATATATTTT.

This chain links TRBV4-1 with TRBJ1-2; D is ambiguous. Germline V CDR1 and CDR2: MGHRA, YSYEKL. Trimming took off 1 base at V and 6 bases at J, with 12 bases between the two ends. The CDR3 extends over 14 amino acids. This chain's CDR3 is CASSQAVRKHGYTF. CDR3 nucleotides: TGCGCCAGCAGCCAAGCGGTCAGGAAGCATGGCTACACCTTC.

The J gene is TRBJ2-2, the V gene TRBV15; 10 positions agree with TRBD1. The CDR3 has 15 residues. The V gene's germline CDR1 is LNHNV and CDR2 YYDKDF (reference sequence). The V gene end was trimmed by 4 bases and the J gene end by 3 bases; junction bases not matched to a gene: 2. The CDR3 nucleotides read TGTGCCACCAGCACTGGGACAGGGGACACCGGGGAGCTGTTTTTT. Its translation: CATSTGTGDTGELFF.

V is TRBV7-6 and J is TRBJ2-1; no clear D. With 3 bases removed from V and 4 bases from J, the gap between germline ends came to 7 bases. From germline, CDR1 is SGHVS and CDR2 FNYEAQ. This CDR3 region has 13 residues. The DNA of the CDR3 is TGTGCCAGCAGCTTCCAGATTTACAATGAGCAGTTCTTC. Translation gives CASSFQIYNEQFF. The full variable domain, rest sourced from reference TRBV7-6 and TRBJ2-1, is GAGVSQSPRYKVTKRGQDVALRCDPISGHVSLYWYRQALGQGPEFLTYFNYEAQQDKSGLPNDRFSAERPEGSISTLTIQRTEQRDSAMYRCASSFQIYNEQFFGPGTRLTVL.

The chain recombines TRBV4-3 with TRBJ1-4, with D possibly matching TRBD1 (5 bases). Trimming stripped 4 bases from V and 4 bases from J, with 10 bases between. The germline V gene has CDR1 LGHNA and CDR2 YSLEER. This CDR3 is built from 14 residues. This CDR3 is CASSLDSLNEKLFF. The CDR3 coding sequence is TGCGCCAGCAGCCTTGACAGTCTTAATGAAAAACTGTTTTTT.

This clone came up a few times. CDR3 sequence: CSVVGQIEAFF. In nucleotides, the CDR3 is TGCAGCGTTGTCGGACAGATTGAAGCTTTCTTT. This chain joins TRBV29-1 and TRBJ1-1; D might be TRBD1 (6 bases). Between the trimmed V and J ends, which lost 4 bases and 7 bases, there was a span of 10 bases. CDR1 and CDR2 from the germline V gene are SQVTM and ANQGSEA. The CDR3 consists of 11 residues.

V and J are TRBV10-2 and TRBJ2-1, with 7 bases lining up with TRBD2. Germline CDR1 and CDR2: WSHSY and SAAADI. The CDR3 has 16 amino acids. With V trimmed by 2 bases and J by 6 bases, 10 bases remained unmatched. The CDR3 nucleotides are TGCGCCAGCAGTGAGCCTCCTGGACTAGTAACCAATGAGCAGTTCTTC. Translated: CASSEPPGLVTNEQFF.

The rearrangement uses TRBV27 and TRBJ1-2; D is possibly TRBD1 (5 bases). Germline values: CDR1 MNHEY, CDR2 SMNVEV (reference sequence). CDR3 length equals 13 residues. Trimming took 6 bases from V and 4 from J, leaving 12 bases between them. CDR3 bases: TGTGCCAGCAGGCCCAGGGCCTCCTATGGCTACACCTTC. The encoded protein is CASRPRASYGYTF.

V and J are TRBV25-1 and TRBJ2-7, with D perhaps matching TRBD2 (5 bases). The CDR3 runs 14 residues. The germline V gene encodes CDR1 MGHDK and CDR2 SYGVNS. Trimming removed 2 bases from V and 3 bases from J, with 11 bases in between. The CDR3 DNA reads as TGTGCCAGCAGTGAAAGCGGCAGGTTCTACGAGCAGTACTTC. Translation: CASSESGRFYEQYF.

This clone came up once. V is TRBV2 and J is TRBJ1-1; the D gene is possibly TRBD1 (5 bases). The CDR3 runs to 13 residues. From germline, CDR1 is SNHLY and CDR2 FYNNEI. V lost 6 bases, J lost 6 bases, and 14 bases lay in between. CDR3 region: CASRDLRGPEAFF. The CDR3 region has the DNA TGTGCCAGCAGGGACTTAAGGGGCCCTGAAGCTTTCTTT.

V gene TRBV7-6 combines with J gene TRBJ2-1; 7 bases match TRBD2. The V and J ends lost 4 bases and 6 bases, in that order; junction bases with no gene match: 12. Germline V lookup: CDR1 SGHVS, CDR2 FNYEAQ. This CDR3 is built from 16 residues. The chain's CDR3 is CASSSYSREWGNEQFF. In DNA, the CDR3 is TGTGCCAGCAGCTCGTACTCGCGGGAGTGGGGCAATGAGCAGTTCTTC.

The chain combines TRBV27 with TRBJ2-3; 7 nucleotides agree with TRBD1. The germline gives CDR1 MNHEY, CDR2 SMNVEV (reference sequence). With V trimmed by 5 bases and J by 1 base, 9 bases remained unmatched. The CDR3 contains 16 residues. The CDR3 coding sequence is TGTGCCAGCAGTCTAACAGGGGTTGGCGGCACAGATACGCAGTATTTT. Protein sequence: CASSLTGVGGTDTQYF.

The CDR3 DNA sequence: TGTGCCAGTAGTGTGGGTTATAGCAATCAGCCCCAGCATTTT. Amino acids: CASSVGYSNQPQHF. V and J are TRBV19 and TRBJ1-5, with D unclear. This CDR3 region has 14 residues. V was clipped by 5 bases and J by 0 bases, with 8 bases between them. In germline, CDR1 is LNHDA, CDR2 SQIVND (reference sequence).

This clone turned up a few times. The chain carries TRBV10-3 and TRBJ2-7; TRBD2 might be the D (5 bases). Germline CDR1 reads ENHRY; CDR2 reads SYGVKD. CDR3 size: 14 residues. V dropped 5 bases and J dropped 5 bases, with 16 bases sitting between them. The CDR3 here is CAISSGEGPHEQYF. The CDR3 DNA reads as TGTGCCATCAGTAGCGGTGAAGGGCCCCACGAGCAGTACTTC.

The J gene is TRBJ2-3, the V gene TRBV19, with 13 bases matching TRBD2. This CDR3 comprises 17 residues. Trimming removed 6 bases from V and 2 bases from J; junction bases left unmatched: 8. The germline gives CDR1 LNHDA, CDR2 SQIVND (reference sequence). CDR3 DNA sequence: TGTGCCAGTAGACTAGCGGGGGGGCCCCCCCACACAGATACGCAGTATTTT. Its protein is CASRLAGGPPHTDTQYF.

This clone was detected a few times. This chain joins TRBV29-1 and TRBJ2-3; D might be TRBD1 (5 bases). CDR3 size: 14 residues. Germline CDR1 and CDR2: SQVTM and ANQGSEA. V was pared by 8 bases and J by 0 bases, with 15 bases between. CDR3 loop: CSHQDTLSTDTQYF. The DNA of the CDR3 is TGCAGCCACCAGGACACTTTGAGCACAGATACGCAGTATTTT.

The rearrangement uses TRBV9 and TRBJ1-6; weak D call: TRBD1 (5 bases). Germline V gene sequence: CDR1 SGDLS, CDR2 YYNGEE. This CDR3 is built from 15 residues. V shed 5 bases and J shed 6 bases, with 15 bases lying between them. Written as DNA, the CDR3 is TGTGCCAGCAGTTATGGGGGTTTGGGTAATTCACCCCTCCACTTT. Its protein is CASSYGGLGNSPLHF.

J is TRBJ1-2 and V is TRBV6-6; the match to TRBD1 covers 9 bases. Germline V gene sequence: CDR1 MNHNY, CDR2 SVGAGI (reference sequence). V shed 6 bases, J shed 5 bases, and the junction held 13 bases outside the gene matches. The CDR3 is made up of 16 amino acids. The CDR3 DNA is TGTGCCAGCAGCTACAGGACAGGGGACTACTTTTATGGCTACACCTTC. Protein product: CASSYRTGDYFYGYTF.

This sequence joins TRBV5-6 and TRBJ1-4, with 11 bases lining up with TRBD1. V lost 4 bases to trimming and J lost 1 base; unmatched junction nucleotides: 9. The germline CDR1 and CDR2 sequences are SGHDT and YYEEEE. This CDR3 is built from 18 residues. This CDR3 is CASSPGTGGIGTNEKLFF. The CDR3 coding sequence is TGTGCCAGCAGCCCCGGGACAGGGGGAATTGGAACTAATGAAAAACTGTTTTTT.

The chain carries TRBV7-9 and TRBJ2-1; weak D call: TRBD1 (6 bases). Germline CDR1 reads SEHNR; CDR2 reads FQNEAQ (reference sequence). V lost 5 bases to trimming and J lost 3 bases, with 14 bases between them. This CDR3 is 15 amino acids long. CDR3 in DNA: TGTGCCAGCAGCCCAGGACAGAATTACTACAATGAGCAGTTCTTC. It codes for CASSPGQNYYNEQFF.

V gene TRBV15 combines with J gene TRBJ2-3; the match to TRBD1 covers 8 bases. J was trimmed by 1 base and V by 3 bases; bases with no gene match: 3. CDR1 and CDR2 (germline): LNHNV, YYDKDF (reference sequence). The CDR3 runs 15 residues. CDR3 loop: CATSRLGQGTDTQYF. The DNA of the CDR3 is TGTGCCACCAGCAGGCTGGGACAGGGCACAGATACGCAGTATTTT.

The chain recombines TRBV2 with TRBJ2-6; 9 nucleotides match TRBD1. V dropped 4 bases and J dropped 0; count of bases not matched to a gene: 7. The CDR3 loop spans 18 amino acids. From germline, CDR1 is SNHLY and CDR2 FYNNEI. The CDR3 DNA follows: TGTGCCAGCAGTGCGAGGGACAGGGCTATCTCTGGGGCCAACGTCCTGACTTTC. Residues: CASSARDRAISGANVLTF. Full variable domain (remainder filled in from reference TRBV2 and TRBJ2-6): EPEVTQTPSHQVTQMGQEVILRCVPISNHLYFYWYRQILGQKVEFLVSFYNNEISEKSEIFDDQFSVERPDGSNFTLKIRSTKLEDSAMYFCASSARDRAISGANVLTFGAGSRLTVL.

V usage is TRBV7-9 and J usage is TRBJ2-3; unclear D gene. The CDR3 runs to 11 residues. Trimming shortened V by 2 bases and J by 6 bases, and 3 bases separated the two germline ends. In germline, CDR1 is SEHNR, CDR2 FQNEAQ (reference sequence). The CDR3 DNA follows: TGTGCCAGCAGCTTAATGGATACGCAGTATTTT. Protein sequence: CASSLMDTQYF.

The V call is TRBV11-2, the J call TRBJ2-3; 9 positions match TRBD2. The length of the CDR3 is 12 residues. Per the germline V gene, CDR1 is SGHAT and CDR2 is FQNNGV. V gave up 8 bases and J gave up 5 bases; unmatched junction bases: 2. The CDR3 is CASVAGEDTQYF. In DNA, the CDR3 is TGTGCCAGCGTAGCGGGAGAAGATACGCAGTATTTT. The full variable domain, with the rest looked up from reference TRBV11-2 and TRBJ2-3, is EAGVAQSPRYKIIEKRQSVAFWCNPISGHATLYWYQQILGQGPKLLIQFQNNGVVDDSQLPKDRFSAERLKGVDSTLKIQPAKLEDSAVYLCASVAGEDTQYFGPGTRLTVL.

The gene calls are TRBV6-1 and TRBJ2-1; weak D call: TRBD1 (5 bases). The germline V gene encodes CDR1 MNHNS and CDR2 SASEGT. With 2 bases removed from V and 3 bases from J, the gap between germline ends came to 11 bases. The CDR3 loop spans 15 amino acids. CDR3 sequence: CASSERQGFYNEQFF. The CDR3 nucleotides read TGTGCCAGCAGTGAAAGGCAGGGTTTCTACAATGAGCAGTTCTTC.